This T cell receptor beta chain was identified during a study of blood T cells in healthy people across ages. The study's findings and limits: Strong correlation was found linking TCR beta diversity to naive T cell percentage. Per million T cells, TCR beta diversity dropped about linearly as age rose.

The germline V gene has CDR1 SGHAT and CDR2 FQNNGV. This CDR3 is 16 amino acids long. Trimming removed 5 bases at V and 1 base at J, with 15 bases between. This clonotype has just a few counts. Its specificity is not known. A much more abundant neighbour one base away suggests this may be a read error. In each sample, at least 6.5 million PBMCs were isolated. Then a second PCR, running about 6 to 12 cycles, was carried out with a sample-barcoded 5' primer and a J-beta primer mix. TCRdb reprocessed the 5' RACE reads via MiXCR and lists one record per CDR3 protein. Found here are more than 800,000 distinct CDR3 sequences, 29% of them singletons; the top ten hold about 18%.

The clonotype originates from a woman older than 75 in good health. The chain joins TRBV11-2 to TRBJ2-4; tentatively, D is TRBD1 (6 bases). Material: blood. CDR3: CASSVAPQGAKNIQYF. As DNA, the CDR3 is TGTGCCAGCAGCGTTGCGCCGCAGGGGGCCAAAAACATTCAGTACTTC.